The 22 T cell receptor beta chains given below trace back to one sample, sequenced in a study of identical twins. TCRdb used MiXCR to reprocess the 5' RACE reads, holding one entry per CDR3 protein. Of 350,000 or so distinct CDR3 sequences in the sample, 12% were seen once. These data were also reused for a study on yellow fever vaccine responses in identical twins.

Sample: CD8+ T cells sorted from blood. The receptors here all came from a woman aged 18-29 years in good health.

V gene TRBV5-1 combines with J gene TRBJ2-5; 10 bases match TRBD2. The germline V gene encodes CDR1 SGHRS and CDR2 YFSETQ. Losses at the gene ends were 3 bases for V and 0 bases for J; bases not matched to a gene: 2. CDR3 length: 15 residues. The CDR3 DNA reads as TGCGCCAGCAGCTGGACTAGCGGTAACCAAGAGACCCAGTACTTC. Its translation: CASSWTSGNQETQYF.

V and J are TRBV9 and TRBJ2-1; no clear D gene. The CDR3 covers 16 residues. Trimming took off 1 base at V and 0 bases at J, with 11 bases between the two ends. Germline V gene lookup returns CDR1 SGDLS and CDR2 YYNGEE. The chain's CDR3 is CASSVSAVSSYNEQFF. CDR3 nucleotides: TGTGCCAGCAGCGTATCCGCAGTTAGCTCCTACAATGAGCAGTTCTTC.

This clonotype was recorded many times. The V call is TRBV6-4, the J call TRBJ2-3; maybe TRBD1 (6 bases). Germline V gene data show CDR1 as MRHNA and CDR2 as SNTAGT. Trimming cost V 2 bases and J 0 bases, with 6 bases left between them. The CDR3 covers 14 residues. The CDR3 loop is CASSDGTSTDTQYF. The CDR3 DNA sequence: TGTGCCAGCAGTGACGGGACAAGCACAGATACGCAGTATTTT.

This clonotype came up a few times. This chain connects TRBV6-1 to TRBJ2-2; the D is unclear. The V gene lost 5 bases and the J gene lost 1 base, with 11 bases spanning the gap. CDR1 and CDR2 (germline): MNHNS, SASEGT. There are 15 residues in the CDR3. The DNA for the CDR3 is TGTGCCAGCAGTCCGGCAGGTTGGAACACCGGGGAGCTGTTTTTT. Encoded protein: CASSPAGWNTGELFF.

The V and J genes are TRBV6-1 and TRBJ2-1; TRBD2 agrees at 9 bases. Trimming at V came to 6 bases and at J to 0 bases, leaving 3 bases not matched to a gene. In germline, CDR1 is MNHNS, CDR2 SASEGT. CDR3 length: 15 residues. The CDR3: CASREREVSYNEQFF. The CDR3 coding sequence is TGTGCCAGCAGAGAGCGGGAGGTCTCCTACAATGAGCAGTTCTTC.

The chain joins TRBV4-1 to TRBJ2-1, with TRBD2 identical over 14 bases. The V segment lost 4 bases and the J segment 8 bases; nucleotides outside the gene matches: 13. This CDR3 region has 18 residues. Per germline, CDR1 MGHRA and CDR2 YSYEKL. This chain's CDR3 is CASSPRLAGGLGLDEQFF. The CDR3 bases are TGCGCCAGCAGCCCCCGACTAGCGGGAGGGCTAGGGTTAGATGAGCAGTTCTTC.

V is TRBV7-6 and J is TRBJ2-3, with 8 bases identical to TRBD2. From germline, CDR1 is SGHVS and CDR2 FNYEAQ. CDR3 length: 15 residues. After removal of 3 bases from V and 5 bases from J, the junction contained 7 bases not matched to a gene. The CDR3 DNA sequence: TGTGCCAGCAGCTTCGGGGGGGTGCCGAGAGATACGCAGTATTTT. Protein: CASSFGGVPRDTQYF. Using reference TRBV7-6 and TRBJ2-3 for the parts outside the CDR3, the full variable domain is GAGVSQSPRYKVTKRGQDVALRCDPISGHVSLYWYRQALGQGPEFLTYFNYEAQQDKSGLPNDRFSAERPEGSISTLTIQRTEQRDSAMYRCASSFGGVPRDTQYFGPGTRLTVL.

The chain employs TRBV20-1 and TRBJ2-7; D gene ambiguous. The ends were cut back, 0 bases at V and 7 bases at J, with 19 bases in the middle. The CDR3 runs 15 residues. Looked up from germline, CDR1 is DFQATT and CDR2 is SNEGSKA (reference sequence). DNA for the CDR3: TGCAGTGCTAGAGATAGGTCGCAGCCGTTGGTGGAGCAGTACTTC. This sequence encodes CSARDRSQPLVEQYF.

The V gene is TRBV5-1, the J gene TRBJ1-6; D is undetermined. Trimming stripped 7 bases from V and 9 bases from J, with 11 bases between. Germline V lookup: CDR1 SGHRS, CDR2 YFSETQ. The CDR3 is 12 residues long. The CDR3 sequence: CASLLTGSPLHF. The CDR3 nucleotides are TGCGCCAGCCTCCTCACGGGTTCACCCCTCCACTTT. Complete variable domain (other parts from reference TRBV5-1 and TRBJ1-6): KAGVTQTPRYLIKTRGQQVTLSCSPISGHRSVSWYQQTPGQGLQFLFEYFSETQRNKGNFPGRFSGRQFSNSRSEMNVSTLELGDSALYLCASLLTGSPLHFGNGTRLTVT.

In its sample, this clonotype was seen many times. For the CDR3, the DNA is TGTGCCAGCAGTCGGGACAGCTCTGGGGCCAACGTCCTGACTTTC. This encodes CASSRDSSGANVLTF. The V and J genes are TRBV6-2 or TRBV6-3 and TRBJ2-6, with 7 bases matching TRBD1. Germline lookup yields CDR1 MNHEY and CDR2 SVGEGT. The trim removed 5 bases at V and 0 bases at J, leaving 1 base unmatched. This CDR3 is built from 15 residues.

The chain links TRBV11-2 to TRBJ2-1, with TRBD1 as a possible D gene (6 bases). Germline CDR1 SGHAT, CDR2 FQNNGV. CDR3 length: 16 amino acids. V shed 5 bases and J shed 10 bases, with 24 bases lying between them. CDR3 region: CASSPKYLDSPGEQFF. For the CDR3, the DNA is TGTGCCAGCAGCCCAAAATATTTGGACAGCCCGGGGGAGCAGTTCTTC.

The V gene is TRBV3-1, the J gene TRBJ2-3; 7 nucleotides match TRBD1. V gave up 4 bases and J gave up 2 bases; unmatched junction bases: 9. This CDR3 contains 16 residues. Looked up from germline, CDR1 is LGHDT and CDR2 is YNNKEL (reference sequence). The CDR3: CASSPRTGAYTDTQYF. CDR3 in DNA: TGTGCCAGCAGCCCGCGGACAGGAGCCTACACAGATACGCAGTATTTT.

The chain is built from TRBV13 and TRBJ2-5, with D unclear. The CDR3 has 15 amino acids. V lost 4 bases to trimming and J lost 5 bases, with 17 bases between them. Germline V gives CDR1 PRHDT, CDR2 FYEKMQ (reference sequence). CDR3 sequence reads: CASSSDQALQETQYF. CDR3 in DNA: TGTGCCAGCAGCTCCGACCAAGCATTGCAGGAGACCCAGTACTTC.

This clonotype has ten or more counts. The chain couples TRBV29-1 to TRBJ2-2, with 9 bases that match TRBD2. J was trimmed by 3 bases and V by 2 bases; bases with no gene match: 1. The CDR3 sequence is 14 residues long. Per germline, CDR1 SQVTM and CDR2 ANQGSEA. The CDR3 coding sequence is TGCAGCGTTGAACTAGCGGGGTACACCGGGGAGCTGTTTTTT. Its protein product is CSVELAGYTGELFF.

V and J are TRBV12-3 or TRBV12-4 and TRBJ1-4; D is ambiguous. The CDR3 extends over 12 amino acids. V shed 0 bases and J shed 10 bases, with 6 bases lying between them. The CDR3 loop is CASSLADLKLFF. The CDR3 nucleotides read TGTGCCAGCAGTTTAGCCGATTTAAAACTGTTTTTT.

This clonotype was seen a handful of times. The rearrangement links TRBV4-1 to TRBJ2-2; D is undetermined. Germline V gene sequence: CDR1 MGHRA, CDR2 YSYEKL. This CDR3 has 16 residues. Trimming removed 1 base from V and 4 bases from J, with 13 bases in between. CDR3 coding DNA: TGCGCCAGCAGCCAAGTAATAGGACGGATCACCGGGGAGCTGTTTTTT. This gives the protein CASSQVIGRITGELFF.

The CDR3, as DNA: TGCGCCAGCAGTCCCCCGCCGGCCGCCCAAGAGACCCAGTACTTC. The encoded protein is CASSPPPAAQETQYF. The chain combines TRBV10-2 with TRBJ2-5; D unresolved. Germline CDR1 WSHSY, CDR2 SAAADI. Trimming removed 5 bases at V and 1 base at J, with 14 bases between. This CDR3 has 15 amino acids.

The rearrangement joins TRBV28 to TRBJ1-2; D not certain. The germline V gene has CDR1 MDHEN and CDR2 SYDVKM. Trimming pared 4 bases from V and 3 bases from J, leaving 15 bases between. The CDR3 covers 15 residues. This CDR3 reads CASSSSFDRYYGYTF. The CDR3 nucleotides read TGTGCCAGCAGTTCGTCTTTCGACCGTTACTATGGCTACACCTTC.

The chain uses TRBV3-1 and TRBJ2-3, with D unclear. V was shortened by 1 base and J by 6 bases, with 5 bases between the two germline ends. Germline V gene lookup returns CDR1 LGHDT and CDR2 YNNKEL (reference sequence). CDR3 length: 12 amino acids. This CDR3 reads CASSQGVDTQYF. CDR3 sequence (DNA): TGTGCCAGCAGCCAAGGCGTGGATACGCAGTATTTT.

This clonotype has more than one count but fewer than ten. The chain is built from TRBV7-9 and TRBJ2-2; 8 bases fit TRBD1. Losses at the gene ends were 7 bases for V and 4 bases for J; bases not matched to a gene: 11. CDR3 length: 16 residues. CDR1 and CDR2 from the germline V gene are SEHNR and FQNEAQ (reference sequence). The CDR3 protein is CASTKEADRATGELFF. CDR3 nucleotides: TGTGCCAGCACCAAAGAGGCGGACAGGGCCACCGGGGAGCTGTTTTTT.

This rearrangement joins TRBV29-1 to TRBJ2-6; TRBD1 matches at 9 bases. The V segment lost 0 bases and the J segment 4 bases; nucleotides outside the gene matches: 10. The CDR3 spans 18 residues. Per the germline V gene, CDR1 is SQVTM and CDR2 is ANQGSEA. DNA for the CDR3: TGCAGCGTTGAAGATTGGGGGGACAGGGTGGCCGGGGCCAACGTCCTGACTTTC. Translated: CSVEDWGDRVAGANVLTF.

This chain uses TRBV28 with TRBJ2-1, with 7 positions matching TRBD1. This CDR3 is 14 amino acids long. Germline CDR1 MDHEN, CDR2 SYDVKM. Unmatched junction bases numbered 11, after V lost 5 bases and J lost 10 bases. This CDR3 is CASSPTDRAGEQFF. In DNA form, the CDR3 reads TGTGCCAGCAGTCCTACCGACAGGGCAGGGGAGCAGTTCTTC.